These 14 T cell receptor beta chains came from one sample sequenced in a study of T cell changes during pregnancy in multiple sclerosis. Method: immunoSEQ multiplex PCR; TCRdb's copy keeps in-frame clones and lacks some. The table records approximately 41,000 clones, 90% of them present only once. The sequences come from CD4+ T cells from peripheral blood mononuclear cells, collected in the second trimester of pregnancy. The receptors come from a female donor with multiple sclerosis, enrolled in a pregnancy study.

The rearrangement joins TRBV15 to TRBJ2-5; the D gene is possibly TRBD1 (8 bases). The germline gives CDR1 LNHNV, CDR2 YYDKDF (reference sequence). This CDR3 is 15 amino acids long. V was shortened by 0 bases and J by 5 bases, with 13 bases between the two germline ends. CDR3 in amino acids: CATSRDRGRGETQYF. CDR3 DNA sequence: TGTGCCACCAGCAGAGACAGGGGGCGGGGGGAGACCCAGTACTTC.

The rearrangement uses TRBV19 and TRBJ2-1, with D perhaps matching TRBD2 (6 bases). The CDR3 has 15 residues. V lost 0 bases and J lost 3, with 9 bases in between. The germline V gene encodes CDR1 LNHDA and CDR2 SQIVND (reference sequence). CDR3 amino acids: CASSIETGLYNEQFF. The CDR3 DNA reads as TGTGCCAGTAGTATAGAGACGGGACTCTACAATGAGCAGTTCTTC.

In DNA, the CDR3 is TGCACCAGCAGCCGTAGGGGACTAGCGGGAGGGCGTAACGAGCAGTACTTC. Translation: CTSSRRGLAGGRNEQYF. The gene calls are TRBV1 and TRBJ2-7; the D call of TRBD2 is as the table states it, not checked on the DNA. TRBV1 is assigned pseudogene status. The CDR3 spans 17 residues.

This chain uses TRBV10-3 with TRBJ1-2, with 7 nucleotides matching TRBD1. In germline, CDR1 is ENHRY, CDR2 SYGVKD. Trimming cost V 8 bases and J 8 bases; bases outside gene matches: 11. This CDR3 comprises 13 residues. The CDR3 coding sequence is TGTGCCATCTCACCCTCCCAGGGGGGAGGCTACACCTTC. Translated, it gives CAISPSQGGGYTF.

The rearrangement joins TRBV2 to TRBJ2-1; a possible D gene is TRBD1 (6 bases). Trimming stripped 3 bases from V and 5 bases from J, with 8 bases between. The germline gives CDR1 SNHLY, CDR2 FYNNEI. This CDR3 comprises 13 residues. CDR3 sequence: CASSDTGNNEQFF. The DNA for the CDR3 is TGTGCCAGCAGTGATACAGGGAACAATGAGCAGTTCTTC.

The sample holds one count of this clone. V and J are TRBV9 and TRBJ2-1; D not certain. This CDR3 is 13 amino acids long. Germline CDR1 SGDLS, CDR2 YYNGEE. The V and J ends lost 0 bases and 9 bases respectively, with 10 bases between them. In nucleotides, the CDR3 is TGTGCCAGCAGCGTAGCTACATCGGGTGAGCAGTTCTTC. Its translation: CASSVATSGEQFF. The variable domain in full, completed from reference TRBV9 and TRBJ2-1, reads DSGVTQTPKHLITATGQRVTLRCSPRSGDLSVYWYQQSLDQGLQFLIQYYNGEERAKGNILERFSAQQFPDLHSELNLSSLELGDSALYFCASSVATSGEQFFGPGTRLTVL.

The rearrangement joins TRBV6-5 to TRBJ2-7, with 10 bases identical to TRBD1. Losses at the gene ends were 4 bases for V and 3 bases for J; bases not matched to a gene: 6. The CDR3 spans 15 residues. Looked up from germline, CDR1 is MNHEY and CDR2 is SVGAGI. As DNA, the CDR3 is TGTGCCAGCAGTTCTCTCGGGACAGGGGTCTACGAGCAGTACTTC. Translation gives CASSSLGTGVYEQYF.

This chain connects TRBV6-1 to TRBJ1-2; D uncertain. Trimming cost V 6 bases and J 2 bases, with 16 bases left between them. CDR3 size: 15 residues. Germline V gene lookup returns CDR1 MNHNS and CDR2 SASEGT. The CDR3 loop is CASRGSDIINYGYTF. The CDR3 DNA reads as TGTGCCAGCAGGGGTAGCGACATCATCAACTATGGCTACACCTTC.

The table lists this clone with a count of one. This chain connects TRBV11-3 to TRBJ2-5, with TRBD1 matching over 8 bases. CDR1 is SGHNT and CDR2 is YENEEA in the germline V gene. V lost 1 base, J lost 4 bases, and 2 bases stayed unmatched. This CDR3 is built from 14 residues. CDR3 DNA sequence: TGTGCCAGCAGCTTAGGTGACAGGGGAGAGACCCAGTACTTC. This sequence encodes CASSLGDRGETQYF. Combining the CDR3 with reference TRBV11-3 and TRBJ2-5 gives the whole variable domain EAGVVQSPRYKIIEKKQPVAFWCNPISGHNTLYWYLQNLGQGPELLIRYENEEAVDDSQLPKDRFSAERLKGVDSTLKIQPAELGDSAVYLCASSLGDRGETQYFGPGTRLLVL.

The chain links TRBV7-2 to TRBJ2-5; D uncertain. Trimming took off 4 bases at V and 5 bases at J, with 17 bases between the two ends. The CDR3 covers 15 residues. CDR1 and CDR2 from the germline V gene are SGHTA and FQGNSA. CDR3 bases: TGTGCCAGCAGCTCCCTCGGAGAGACCTGGGAGACCCAGTACTTC. Protein: CASSSLGETWETQYF.

The chain carries TRBV28 and TRBJ1-1; D is unclear. The germline V gene has CDR1 MDHEN and CDR2 SYDVKM. Deletions cut 7 bases from V and 0 bases from J, with 6 bases between. CDR3 length equals 12 residues. The DNA of the CDR3 is TGTGCCAGCAACATTATGAACACTGAAGCTTTCTTT. This codes for CASNIMNTEAFF.

This chain links TRBV27 with TRBJ1-2; D may be TRBD1 (5 bases). Germline V gene data show CDR1 as MNHEY and CDR2 as SMNVEV (reference sequence). V gave up 3 bases and J gave up 4 bases, with 15 bases separating them. This CDR3 contains 15 residues. The CDR3: CASSFRQGDLYGYTF. CDR3 in DNA: TGTGCCAGCAGTTTCCGTCAGGGCGATCTCTATGGCTACACCTTC.

The chain recombines TRBV6-4 with TRBJ2-3; TRBD2 aligns across 7 bases. Germline values: CDR1 MRHNA, CDR2 SNTAGT. V shed 6 bases and J 2 bases; nucleotides not matched to a gene: 17. CDR3 length: 18 residues. DNA of the CDR3: TGTGCCAGCAGACACACCCTAGCGGCCACTTCTCCCACAGATACGCAGTATTTT. Translation: CASRHTLAATSPTDTQYF.

V is TRBV11-2 and J is TRBJ1-5; D not resolved. Germline V lookup: CDR1 SGHAT, CDR2 FQNNGV. V dropped 4 bases and J dropped 5 bases, with 12 bases sitting between them. CDR3 length: 14 amino acids. CDR3 sequence reads: CASSSTLSHQPQHF. Written as DNA, the CDR3 is TGTGCCAGCAGCTCGACACTTTCTCATCAGCCCCAGCATTTT.